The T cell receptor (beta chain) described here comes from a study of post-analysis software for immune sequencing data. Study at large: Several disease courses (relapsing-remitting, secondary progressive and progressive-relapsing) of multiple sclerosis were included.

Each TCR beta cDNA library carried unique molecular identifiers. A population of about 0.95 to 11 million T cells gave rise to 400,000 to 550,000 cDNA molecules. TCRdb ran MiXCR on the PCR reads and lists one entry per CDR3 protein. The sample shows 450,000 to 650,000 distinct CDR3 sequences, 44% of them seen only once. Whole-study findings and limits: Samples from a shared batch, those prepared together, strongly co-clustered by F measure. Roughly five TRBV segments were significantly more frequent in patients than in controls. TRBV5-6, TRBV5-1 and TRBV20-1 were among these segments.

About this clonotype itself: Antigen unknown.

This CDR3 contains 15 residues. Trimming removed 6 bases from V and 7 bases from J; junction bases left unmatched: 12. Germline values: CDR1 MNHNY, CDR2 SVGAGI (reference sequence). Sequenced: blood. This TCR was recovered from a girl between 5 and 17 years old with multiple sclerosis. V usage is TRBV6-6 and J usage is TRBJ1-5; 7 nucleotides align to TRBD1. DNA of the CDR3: TGTGCCAGCAGGCCATGGGACAGTAGGGGCCAGCCCCAGCATTTT. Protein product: CASRPWDSRGQPQHF.